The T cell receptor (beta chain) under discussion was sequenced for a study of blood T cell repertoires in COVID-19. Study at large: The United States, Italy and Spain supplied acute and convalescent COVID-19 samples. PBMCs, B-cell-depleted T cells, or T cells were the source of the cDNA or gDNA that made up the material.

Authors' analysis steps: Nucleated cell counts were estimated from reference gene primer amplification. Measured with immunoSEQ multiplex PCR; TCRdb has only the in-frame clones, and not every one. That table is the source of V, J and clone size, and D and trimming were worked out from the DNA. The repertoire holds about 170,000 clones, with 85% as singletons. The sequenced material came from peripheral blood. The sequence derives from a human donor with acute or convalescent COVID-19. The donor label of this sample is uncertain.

The CDR3 DNA sequence: TGTGCCAGCAGCCAGGGTAGCGGAAACACCATATATTTT. Encoded protein: CASSQGSGNTIYF. The V and J genes are TRBV3-1 (or the pseudogene TRBV3-2) and TRBJ1-3; unclear D gene. V lost 3 bases to trimming and J lost 4 bases, with 7 bases between them. Germline V gene lookup returns CDR1 LGHDT and CDR2 YNNKEL (reference sequence). The CDR3 extends over 13 amino acids.